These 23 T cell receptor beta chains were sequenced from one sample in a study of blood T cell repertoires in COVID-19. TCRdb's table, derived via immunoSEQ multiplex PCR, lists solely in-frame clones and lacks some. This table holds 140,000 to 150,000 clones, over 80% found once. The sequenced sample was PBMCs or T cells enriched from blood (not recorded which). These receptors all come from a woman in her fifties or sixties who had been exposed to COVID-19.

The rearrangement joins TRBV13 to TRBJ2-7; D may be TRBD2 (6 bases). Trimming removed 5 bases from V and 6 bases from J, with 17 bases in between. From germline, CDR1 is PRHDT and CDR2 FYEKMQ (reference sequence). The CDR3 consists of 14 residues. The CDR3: CASSRLVTSREQYF. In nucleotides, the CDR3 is TGTGCCAGCAGCCGACTGGTGACTAGTCGCGAGCAGTACTTC.

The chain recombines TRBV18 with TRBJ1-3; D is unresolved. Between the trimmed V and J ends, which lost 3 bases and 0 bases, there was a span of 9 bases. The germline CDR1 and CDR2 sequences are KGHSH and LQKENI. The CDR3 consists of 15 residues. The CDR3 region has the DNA TGTGCCAGCTCACCCTCCGGGAGCTCTGGAAACACCATATATTTT. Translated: CASSPSGSSGNTIYF.

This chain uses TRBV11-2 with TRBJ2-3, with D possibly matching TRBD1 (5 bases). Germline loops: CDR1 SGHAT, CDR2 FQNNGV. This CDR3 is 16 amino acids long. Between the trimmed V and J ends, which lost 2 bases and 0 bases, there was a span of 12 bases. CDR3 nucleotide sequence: TGTGCCAGCAGCTTAAAGGGGATCTCTAGCACAGATACGCAGTATTTT. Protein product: CASSLKGISSTDTQYF.

The CDR3 spells CASRRDSLNSEAFF. As DNA, the CDR3 is TGTGCCAGCAGAAGGGACAGCCTTAATTCTGAAGCTTTCTTT. The rearrangement links TRBV11-2 to TRBJ1-1, with 7 nucleotides matching TRBD1. The CDR3 is 14 amino acids. V gave up 6 bases and J gave up 6 bases; unmatched junction bases: 10. Per germline, CDR1 SGHAT and CDR2 FQNNGV.

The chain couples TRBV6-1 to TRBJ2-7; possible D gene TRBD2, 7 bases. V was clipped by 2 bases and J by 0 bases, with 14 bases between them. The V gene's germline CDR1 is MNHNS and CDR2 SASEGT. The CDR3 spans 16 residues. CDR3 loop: CASSERGGGFSYEQYF. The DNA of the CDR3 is TGTGCCAGCAGTGAAAGGGGCGGGGGCTTCTCCTACGAGCAGTACTTC.

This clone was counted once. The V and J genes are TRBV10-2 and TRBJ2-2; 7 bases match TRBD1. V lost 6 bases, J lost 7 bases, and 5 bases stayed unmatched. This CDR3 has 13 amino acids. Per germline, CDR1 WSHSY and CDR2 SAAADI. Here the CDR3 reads CASRKQGNGELFF. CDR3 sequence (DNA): TGCGCCAGCAGAAAACAGGGGAACGGGGAGCTGTTTTTT.

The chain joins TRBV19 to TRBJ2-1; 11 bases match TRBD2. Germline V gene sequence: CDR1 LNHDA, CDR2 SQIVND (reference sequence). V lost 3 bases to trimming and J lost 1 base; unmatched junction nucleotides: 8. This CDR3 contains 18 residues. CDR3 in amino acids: CASSMPSGGLSSYNEQFF. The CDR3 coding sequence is TGTGCCAGTAGTATGCCTAGCGGGGGGTTGAGTTCCTACAATGAGCAGTTCTTC.

CDR3 nucleotide sequence: TGTGCCAGTATCCGTAGGACAGGGGCCGTCCCGACTGGGGCCAACGTCCTGACTTTC. Amino acids: CASIRRTGAVPTGANVLTF. This chain connects TRBV19 to TRBJ2-6, with TRBD1 identical over 9 bases. This CDR3 is built from 19 residues. Germline CDR1 LNHDA, CDR2 SQIVND (reference sequence). The trim removed 7 bases at V and 2 bases at J, leaving 15 bases unmatched. The full variable domain, its missing parts supplied by reference TRBV19 and TRBJ2-6, is DGGITQSPKYLFRKEGQNVTLSCEQNLNHDAMYWYRQDPGQGLRLIYYSQIVNDFQKGDIAEGYSVSREKKESFPLTVTSAQKNPTAFYLCASIRRTGAVPTGANVLTFGAGSRLTVL.

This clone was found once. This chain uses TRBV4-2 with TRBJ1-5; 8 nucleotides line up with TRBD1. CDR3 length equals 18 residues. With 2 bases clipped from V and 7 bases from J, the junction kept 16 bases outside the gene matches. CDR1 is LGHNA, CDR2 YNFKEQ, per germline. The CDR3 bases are TGTGCCAGCAGCCAACTACCGACAGGGGTGGGTATTGGCCAGCCCCAGCATTTT. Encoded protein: CASSQLPTGVGIGQPQHF.

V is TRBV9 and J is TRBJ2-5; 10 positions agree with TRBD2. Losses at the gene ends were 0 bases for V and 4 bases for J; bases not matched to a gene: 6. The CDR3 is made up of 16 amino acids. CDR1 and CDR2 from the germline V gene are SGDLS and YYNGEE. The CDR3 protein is CASSVEGSGRRETQYF. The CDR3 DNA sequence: TGTGCCAGCAGCGTAGAGGGTAGCGGGAGGCGAGAGACCCAGTACTTC.

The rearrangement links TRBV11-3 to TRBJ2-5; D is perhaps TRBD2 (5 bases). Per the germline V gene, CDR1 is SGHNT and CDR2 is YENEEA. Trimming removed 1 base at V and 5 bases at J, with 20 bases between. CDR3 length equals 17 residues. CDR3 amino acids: CASSLGADPIKRETQYF. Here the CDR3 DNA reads TGTGCCAGCAGCTTAGGAGCGGACCCCATTAAGAGGGAGACCCAGTACTTC.

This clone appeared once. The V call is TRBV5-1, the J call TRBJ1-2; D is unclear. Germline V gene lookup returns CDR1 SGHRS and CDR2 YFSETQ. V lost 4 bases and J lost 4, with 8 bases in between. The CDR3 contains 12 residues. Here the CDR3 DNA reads TGCGCCAGCAGCCCCCTCGGCTATGGCTACACCTTC. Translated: CASSPLGYGYTF.

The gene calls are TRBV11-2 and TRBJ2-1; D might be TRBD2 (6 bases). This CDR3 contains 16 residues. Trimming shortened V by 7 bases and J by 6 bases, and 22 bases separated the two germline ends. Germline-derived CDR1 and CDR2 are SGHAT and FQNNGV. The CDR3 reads CASNRGRGGKSNEQFF. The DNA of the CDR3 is TGTGCCAGCAACCGAGGGCGGGGCGGAAAGAGCAATGAGCAGTTCTTC.

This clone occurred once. The CDR3 DNA reads TGTGCCAGCAGCTTGGGGGACACCCCTCACGAGCAGTACTTC. It is translated as CASSLGDTPHEQYF. The chain employs TRBV5-4 and TRBJ2-7, with TRBD1 as a possible D gene (6 bases). This CDR3 has 14 amino acids. Deletions cut 0 bases from V and 5 bases from J, with 12 bases between. Germline assignment: CDR1 SGHNT and CDR2 YYREEE (reference sequence).

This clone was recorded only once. The CDR3 region is CASSKGRGGTLYEQYF. The CDR3 region has the DNA TGTGCCAGTAGCAAGGGAAGGGGGGGGACACTCTACGAGCAGTACTTC. The J gene is TRBJ2-7, the V gene TRBV19; weak D call: TRBD2 (7 bases). Germline V gene sequence: CDR1 LNHDA, CDR2 SQIVND (reference sequence). This CDR3 is 16 amino acids long. V was cut by 6 bases and J by 3 bases, with 21 bases left in between.

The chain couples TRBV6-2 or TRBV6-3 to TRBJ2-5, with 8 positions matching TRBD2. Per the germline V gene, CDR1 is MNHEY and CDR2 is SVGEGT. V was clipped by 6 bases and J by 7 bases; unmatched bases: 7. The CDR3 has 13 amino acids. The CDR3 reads CASSLGAGGTQYF. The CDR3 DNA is TGTGCCAGCAGCTTGGGCGCGGGGGGGACCCAGTACTTC.

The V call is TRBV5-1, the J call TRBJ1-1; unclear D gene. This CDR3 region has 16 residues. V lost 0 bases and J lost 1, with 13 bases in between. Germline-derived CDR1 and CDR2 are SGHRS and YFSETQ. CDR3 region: CASSLGAGITNTEAFF. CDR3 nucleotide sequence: TGCGCCAGCAGCTTGGGGGCGGGAATCACGAACACTGAAGCTTTCTTT.

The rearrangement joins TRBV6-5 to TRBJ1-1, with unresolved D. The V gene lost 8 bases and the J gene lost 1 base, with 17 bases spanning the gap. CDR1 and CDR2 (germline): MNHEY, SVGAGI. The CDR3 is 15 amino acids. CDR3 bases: TGTGCCAGCTCCTCGTGGAGACCGACGAACACTGAAGCTTTCTTT. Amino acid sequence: CASSSWRPTNTEAFF.

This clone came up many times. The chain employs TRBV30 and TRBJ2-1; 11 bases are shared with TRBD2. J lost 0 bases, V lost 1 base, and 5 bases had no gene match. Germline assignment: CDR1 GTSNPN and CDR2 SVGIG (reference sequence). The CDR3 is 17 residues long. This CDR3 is CAWSGVSGRGSYNEQFF. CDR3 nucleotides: TGTGCCTGGAGTGGGGTTAGCGGGAGGGGCTCCTACAATGAGCAGTTCTTC.

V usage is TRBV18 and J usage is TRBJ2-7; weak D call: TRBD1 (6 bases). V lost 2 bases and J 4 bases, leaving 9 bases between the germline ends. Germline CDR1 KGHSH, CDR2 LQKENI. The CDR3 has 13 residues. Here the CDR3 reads CASSPDRWYEQYF. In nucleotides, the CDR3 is TGTGCCAGCTCACCAGACAGGTGGTACGAGCAGTACTTC.

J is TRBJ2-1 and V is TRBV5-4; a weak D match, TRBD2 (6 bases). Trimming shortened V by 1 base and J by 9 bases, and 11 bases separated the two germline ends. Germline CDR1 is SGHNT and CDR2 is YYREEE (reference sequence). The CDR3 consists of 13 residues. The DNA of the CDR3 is TGTGCCAGCAGCTTGCGGCGGGGTGTTGAGCAGTTCTTC. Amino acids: CASSLRRGVEQFF.

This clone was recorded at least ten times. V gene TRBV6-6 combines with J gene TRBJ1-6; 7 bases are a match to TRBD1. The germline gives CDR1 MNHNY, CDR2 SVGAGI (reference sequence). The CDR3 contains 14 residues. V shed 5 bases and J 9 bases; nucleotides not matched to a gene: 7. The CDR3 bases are TGTGCCAGCAGTACTACAGGGGCGGCTTCACCCCTCCACTTT. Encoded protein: CASSTTGAASPLHF.

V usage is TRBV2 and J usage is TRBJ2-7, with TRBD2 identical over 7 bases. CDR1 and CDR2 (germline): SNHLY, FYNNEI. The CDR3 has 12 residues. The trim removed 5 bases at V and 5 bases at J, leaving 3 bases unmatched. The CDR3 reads CASSWTSDEQYF. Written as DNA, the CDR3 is TGTGCCAGCAGTTGGACTAGTGACGAGCAGTACTTC.